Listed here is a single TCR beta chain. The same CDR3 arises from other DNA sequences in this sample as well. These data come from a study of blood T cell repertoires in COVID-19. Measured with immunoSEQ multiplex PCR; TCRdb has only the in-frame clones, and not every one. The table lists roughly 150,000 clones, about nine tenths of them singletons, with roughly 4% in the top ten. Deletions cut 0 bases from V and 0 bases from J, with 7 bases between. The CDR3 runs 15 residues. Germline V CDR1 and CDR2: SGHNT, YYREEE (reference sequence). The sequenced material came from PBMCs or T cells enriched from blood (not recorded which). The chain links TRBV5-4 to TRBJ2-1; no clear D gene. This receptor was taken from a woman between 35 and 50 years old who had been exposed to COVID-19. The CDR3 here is CASSLDSSSYNEQFF. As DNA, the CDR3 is TGTGCCAGCAGCTTGGACAGTAGCTCCTACAATGAGCAGTTCTTC.